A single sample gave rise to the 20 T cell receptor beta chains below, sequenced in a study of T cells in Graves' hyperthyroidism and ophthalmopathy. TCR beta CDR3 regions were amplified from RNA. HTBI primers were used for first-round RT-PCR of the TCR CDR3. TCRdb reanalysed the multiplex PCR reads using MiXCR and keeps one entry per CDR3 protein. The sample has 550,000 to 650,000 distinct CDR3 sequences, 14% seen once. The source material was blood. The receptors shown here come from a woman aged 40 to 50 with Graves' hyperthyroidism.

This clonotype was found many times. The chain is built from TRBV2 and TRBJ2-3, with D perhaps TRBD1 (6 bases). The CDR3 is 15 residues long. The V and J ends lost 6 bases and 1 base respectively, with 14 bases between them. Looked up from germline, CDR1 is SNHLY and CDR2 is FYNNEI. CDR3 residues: CASRGASRGTDTQYF. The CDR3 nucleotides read TGTGCCAGCAGGGGGGCTAGCCGCGGCACAGATACGCAGTATTTT.

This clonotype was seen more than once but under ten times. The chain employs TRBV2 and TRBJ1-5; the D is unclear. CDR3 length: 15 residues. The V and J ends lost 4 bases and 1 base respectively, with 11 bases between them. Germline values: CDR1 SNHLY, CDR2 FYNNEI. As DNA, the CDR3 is TGTGCCAGCAGTGTAGAGATCCTAAGCAATCAGCCCCAGCATTTT. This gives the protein CASSVEILSNQPQHF.

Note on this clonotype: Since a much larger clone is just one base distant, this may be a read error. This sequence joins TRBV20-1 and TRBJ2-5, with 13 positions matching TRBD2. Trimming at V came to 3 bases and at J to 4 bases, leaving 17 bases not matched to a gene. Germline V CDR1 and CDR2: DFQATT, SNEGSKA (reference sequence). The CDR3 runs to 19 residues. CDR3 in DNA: TGCAGTGCTAGGGCCAGAATAGGACTAGCGGGAGTGTTAGTAGAGACCCAGTACTTC. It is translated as CSARARIGLAGVLVETQYF.

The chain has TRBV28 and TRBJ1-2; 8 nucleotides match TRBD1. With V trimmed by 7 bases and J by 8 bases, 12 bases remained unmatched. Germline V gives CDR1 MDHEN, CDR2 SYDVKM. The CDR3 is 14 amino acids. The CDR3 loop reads CASTAGTGLRGYTF. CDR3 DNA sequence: TGTGCCAGCACCGCCGGGACAGGACTAAGGGGCTACACCTTC.

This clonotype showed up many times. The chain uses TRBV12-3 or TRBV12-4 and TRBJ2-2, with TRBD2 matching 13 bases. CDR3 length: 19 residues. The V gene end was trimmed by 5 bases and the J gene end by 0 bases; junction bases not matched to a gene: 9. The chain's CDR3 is CASSTTRLAGGANTGELFF. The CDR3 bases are TGTGCCAGCAGTACGACCAGACTAGCGGGAGGAGCGAACACCGGGGAGCTGTTTTTT.

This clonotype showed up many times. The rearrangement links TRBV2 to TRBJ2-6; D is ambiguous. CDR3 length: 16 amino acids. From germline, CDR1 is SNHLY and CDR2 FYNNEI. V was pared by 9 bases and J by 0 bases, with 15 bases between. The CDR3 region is CARAVAESSGANVLTF. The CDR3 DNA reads TGTGCCAGGGCCGTAGCTGAAAGCTCTGGGGCCAACGTCCTGACTTTC.

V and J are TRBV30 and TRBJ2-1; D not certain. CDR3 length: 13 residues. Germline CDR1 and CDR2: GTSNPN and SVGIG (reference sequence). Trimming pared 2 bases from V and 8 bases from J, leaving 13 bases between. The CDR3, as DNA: TGTGCCTGGAGTTCGAACCTTGGCTATGAGCAGTTCTTC. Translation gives CAWSSNLGYEQFF.

The CDR3 nucleotides are TGTGCCAGCAGTTTCGGGTCCCCTAATTCACCCCTCCACTTT. Translation gives CASSFGSPNSPLHF. The chain has TRBV27 and TRBJ1-6; D remains unclear. V gave up 3 bases and J gave up 6 bases, with 9 bases separating them. CDR3 length: 14 amino acids. Germline values: CDR1 MNHEY, CDR2 SMNVEV (reference sequence).

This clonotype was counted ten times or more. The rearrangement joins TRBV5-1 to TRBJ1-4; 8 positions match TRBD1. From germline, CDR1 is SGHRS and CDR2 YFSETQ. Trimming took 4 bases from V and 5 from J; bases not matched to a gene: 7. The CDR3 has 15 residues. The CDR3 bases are TGCGCCAGCAGCGACCCCAGACAGGGGAATGAAAAACTGTTTTTT. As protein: CASSDPRQGNEKLFF. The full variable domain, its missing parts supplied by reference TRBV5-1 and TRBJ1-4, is KAGVTQTPRYLIKTRGQQVTLSCSPISGHRSVSWYQQTPGQGLQFLFEYFSETQRNKGNFPGRFSGRQFSNSRSEMNVSTLELGDSALYLCASSDPRQGNEKLFFGSGTQLSVL.

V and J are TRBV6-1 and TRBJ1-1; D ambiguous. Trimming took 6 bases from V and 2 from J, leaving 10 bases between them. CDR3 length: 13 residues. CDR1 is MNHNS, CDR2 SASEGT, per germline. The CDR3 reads CASSPFVNTEAFF. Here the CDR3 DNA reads TGTGCCAGCAGCCCCTTTGTAAACACTGAAGCTTTCTTT.

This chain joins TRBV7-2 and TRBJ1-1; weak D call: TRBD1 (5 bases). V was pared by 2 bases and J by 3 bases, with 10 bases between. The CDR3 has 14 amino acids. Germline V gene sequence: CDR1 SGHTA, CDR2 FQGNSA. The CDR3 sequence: CASSLRGFDTEAFF. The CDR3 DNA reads TGTGCCAGCAGCTTAAGGGGTTTTGACACTGAAGCTTTCTTT.

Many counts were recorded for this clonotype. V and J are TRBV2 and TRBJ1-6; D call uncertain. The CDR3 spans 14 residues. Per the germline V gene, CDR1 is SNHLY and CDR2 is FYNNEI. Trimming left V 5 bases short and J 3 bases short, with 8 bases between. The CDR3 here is CASSPRVYNSPLHF. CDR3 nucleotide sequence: TGTGCCAGCAGTCCCCGGGTCTATAATTCACCCCTCCACTTT.

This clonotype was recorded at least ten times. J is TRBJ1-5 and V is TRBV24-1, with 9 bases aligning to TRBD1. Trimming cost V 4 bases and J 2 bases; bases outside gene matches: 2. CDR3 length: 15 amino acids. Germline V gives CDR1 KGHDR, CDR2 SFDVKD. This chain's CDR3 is CATSDRTGGNQPQHF. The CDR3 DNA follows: TGTGCCACCAGTGACCGGACAGGGGGCAATCAGCCCCAGCATTTT.

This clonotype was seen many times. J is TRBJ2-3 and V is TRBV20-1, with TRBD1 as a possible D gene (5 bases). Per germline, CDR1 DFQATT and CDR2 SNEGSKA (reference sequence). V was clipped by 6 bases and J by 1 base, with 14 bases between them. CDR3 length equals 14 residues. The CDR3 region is CSAPDRRGTDTQYF. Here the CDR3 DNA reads TGCAGTGCACCCGATCGCAGGGGCACAGATACGCAGTATTTT.

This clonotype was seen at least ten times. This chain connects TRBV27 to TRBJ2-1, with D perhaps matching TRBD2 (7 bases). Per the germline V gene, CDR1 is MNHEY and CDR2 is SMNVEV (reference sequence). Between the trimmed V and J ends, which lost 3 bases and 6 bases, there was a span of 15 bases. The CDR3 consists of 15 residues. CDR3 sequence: CASSFGGTPGNEQFF. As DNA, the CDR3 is TGTGCCAGCAGTTTCGGGGGGACACCCGGCAATGAGCAGTTCTTC.

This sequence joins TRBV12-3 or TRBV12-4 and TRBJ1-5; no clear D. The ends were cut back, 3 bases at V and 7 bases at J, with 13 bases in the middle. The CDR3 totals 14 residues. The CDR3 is CASSLKAMGQPQHF. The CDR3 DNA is TGTGCCAGCAGTTTGAAGGCGATGGGACAGCCCCAGCATTTT.

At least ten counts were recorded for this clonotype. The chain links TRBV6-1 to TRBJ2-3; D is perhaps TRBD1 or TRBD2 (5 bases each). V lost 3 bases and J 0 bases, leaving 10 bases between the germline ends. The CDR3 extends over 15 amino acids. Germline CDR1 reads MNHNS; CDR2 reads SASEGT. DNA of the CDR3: TGTGCCAGCAGTGACAGGGACCGTAGCACAGATACGCAGTATTTT. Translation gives CASSDRDRSTDTQYF.

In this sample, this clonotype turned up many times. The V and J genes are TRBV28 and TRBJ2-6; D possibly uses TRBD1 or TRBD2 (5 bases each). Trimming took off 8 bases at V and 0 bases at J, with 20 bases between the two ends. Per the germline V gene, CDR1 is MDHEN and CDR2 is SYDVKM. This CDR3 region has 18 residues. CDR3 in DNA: TGTGCCAGCTCTAGTGGGGGATTTGTATCCTCTGGGGCCAACGTCCTGACTTTC. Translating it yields CASSSGGFVSSGANVLTF.

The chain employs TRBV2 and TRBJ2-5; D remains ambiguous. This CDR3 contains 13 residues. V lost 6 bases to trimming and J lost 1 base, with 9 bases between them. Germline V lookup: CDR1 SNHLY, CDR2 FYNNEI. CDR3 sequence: CASRRGRQETQYF. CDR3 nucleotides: TGTGCCAGCAGGCGTGGGCGCCAAGAGACCCAGTACTTC.

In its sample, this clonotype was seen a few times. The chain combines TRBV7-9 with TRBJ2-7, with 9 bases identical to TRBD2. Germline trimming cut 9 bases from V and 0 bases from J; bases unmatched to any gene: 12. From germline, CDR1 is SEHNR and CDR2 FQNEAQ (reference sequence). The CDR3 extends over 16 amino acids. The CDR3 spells CASSRETSGHSYEQYF. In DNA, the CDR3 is TGTGCCAGTAGTAGGGAGACTAGCGGCCACTCCTACGAGCAGTACTTC.